These T cell receptor beta chains were read from a single sample in a study of blood T cell repertoires in COVID-19. The data were produced by immunoSEQ multiplex PCR, yet TCRdb's version contains in-frame clones alone and is incomplete. The data hold about 100,000 clones, with approximately 93% observed a single time. The sample comprised peripheral blood. The receptors shown here come from a man between 60 and 75 years old with acute or convalescent COVID-19. Both conserved end residues are part of each CDR3. D genes are given only for firm matches. The size of a clone is reported for some rows only, either as once, few or many, or as a class for expanded clones.

j_call	v_call	d_call	clone_size	cdr3_nt	cdr3_aa
TRBJ2-7	TRBV7-9	-	-	TGTGCCAGCAGCTCTGACGGGATAACAGCCTACGAGCAGTACTTC	CASSSDGITAYEQYF
TRBJ1-1	TRBV7-3	-	-	TGTGCCAGCAGCCAAGGGGCGAGCACTGAAGCTTTCTTT	CASSQGASTEAFF
TRBJ1-2	TRBV11-2	-	-	TGTGCCAGCAGCCAAGGGGTAGGGACACTCTATGGCTACACCTTC	CASSQGVGTLYGYTF
TRBJ2-7	TRBV6-1	-	-	TGTGCCAGCAGTGCAGACCCCTCCGGACGGGGCGGGAATGCCTACGAGCAGTACTTC	CASSADPSGRGGNAYEQYF
TRBJ2-4	TRBV3-1/TRBV3-2	TRBD2	few	TGTGCCAGCAGCCAAGACCTGAGCGGGAGGCTTCAGTACTTC	CASSQDLSGRLQYF
TRBJ1-1	TRBV18	TRBD1	-	TGTGCCAGCTCACCGCGGACAGGGGAGATCACTGAAGCTTTCTTT	CASSPRTGEITEAFF
TRBJ1-1	TRBV11-2	TRBD1	-	TGTGCCAGCAGCTTCACACAGGGGAAAGCTGAAGCTTTCTTT	CASSFTQGKAEAFF
TRBJ2-3	TRBV9	TRBD2	-	TGTGCCAGCAGCGTAGATTATCGGCTAGCGGGAGATACGCAGTATTTT	CASSVDYRLAGDTQYF
TRBJ2-2	TRBV27	TRBD2	once	TGTGCCAGCAGAGCCGGACTAGCGGGGTCCGGGGAGCTGTTTTTT	CASRAGLAGSGELFF
TRBJ2-2	TRBV2	-	-	TGTGCCAGCAGTGAGCGGCTAGCGAACACCGGGGAGCTGTTTTTT	CASSERLANTGELFF